A single T cell receptor (beta chain) is shown here with its context. FACS was used to enrich TEMRA cells, whereas the CD8+ and CD4+ T cells were obtained by negative isolation. V shed 5 bases and J shed 5 bases, with 16 bases lying between them. From germline, CDR1 is SEHNR and CDR2 FQNEAQ (reference sequence). The CDR3 contains 14 residues. Random hexamers served to reverse transcribe about 0.45 to 1 ug RNA. In TCRdb, the immunoSEQ multiplex PCR reads were re-called with MiXCR into one record per CDR3 protein. The sample carries about 180,000 distinct CDR3 sequences, around 94% recorded once. This specimen belongs to a study of CD8 T cells in Susac syndrome.

The rearrangement links TRBV7-9 to TRBJ2-7; D tentatively reads TRBD1 or TRBD2 (5 bases each). The sequencing sample was made of CD4+ T cells from PBMCs. The sequence came from a human donor with Susac syndrome. CDR3: CASSLSRGADEQYF. Written as DNA, the CDR3 is TGTGCCAGCAGCCTTAGTAGGGGAGCGGACGAGCAGTACTTC.